A selection of T cell receptor beta chains follows, all from one sample in a study of T cell responses to AZD1222 COVID-19 vaccine. The data were produced by immunoSEQ multiplex PCR, yet TCRdb's version contains in-frame clones alone and is incomplete. The table has some 150,000 clones, 90% seen once. The source material was peripheral blood, sampled 28 days after the second AZD1222 dose. These receptor sequences come from an adult who received the AZD1222 COVID-19 vaccine. CDR3s include the opening cysteine and the closing phenylalanine or tryptophan.

v_call: TRBV30
cdr3_aa: CAWTIGNTGELFF

v_call: TRBV2
cdr3_aa: CASSEGNTEAFF

v_call: TRBV5-6
cdr3_aa: CASSSTGEYGYTF

v_call: TRBV13
cdr3_aa: CASSTGRGGRANEQFF

v_call: TRBV27
cdr3_aa: CASSTTQATNEKLFF

v_call: TRBV14
cdr3_aa: CASSQDNPFSTEAFF

v_call: TRBV3-1/TRBV3-2
cdr3_aa: CASSQMSGAGEKLFF

v_call: TRBV5-8
cdr3_aa: CASSTPGGSYEQYF

v_call: TRBV5-1
cdr3_aa: CASSSGQTLFNSPLHF

v_call: TRBV5-1
cdr3_aa: CASSLVARGEQFF

v_call: TRBV28
cdr3_aa: CASSTGTDLFANTGELFF

v_call: TRBV5-1
cdr3_aa: CASSLTHGDEQFF

v_call: TRBV5-1
cdr3_aa: CASSLAWVGPTNEKLFF

v_call: TRBV5-1
cdr3_aa: CASSRSDPGVDGYTF

v_call: TRBV5-6
cdr3_aa: CASSLRDSGNTGELFF

v_call: TRBV19
cdr3_aa: CASSIDGRNQPQHF

v_call: TRBV9
cdr3_aa: CASSVDGRVSYEQYF

v_call: TRBV30
cdr3_aa: CAWSVGHGQKSPLHF

v_call: TRBV5-4
cdr3_aa: CASSLGGRETQYF

v_call: TRBV7-2
cdr3_aa: CASTQGWGTEAFF

v_call: TRBV11-2
cdr3_aa: CASSLRLTQDRGNTEAFF

v_call: TRBV4-1
cdr3_aa: CASSQAPGLAGSLAKNIQYF

v_call: TRBV21-1
cdr3_aa: CASSKASGTANYGYTF